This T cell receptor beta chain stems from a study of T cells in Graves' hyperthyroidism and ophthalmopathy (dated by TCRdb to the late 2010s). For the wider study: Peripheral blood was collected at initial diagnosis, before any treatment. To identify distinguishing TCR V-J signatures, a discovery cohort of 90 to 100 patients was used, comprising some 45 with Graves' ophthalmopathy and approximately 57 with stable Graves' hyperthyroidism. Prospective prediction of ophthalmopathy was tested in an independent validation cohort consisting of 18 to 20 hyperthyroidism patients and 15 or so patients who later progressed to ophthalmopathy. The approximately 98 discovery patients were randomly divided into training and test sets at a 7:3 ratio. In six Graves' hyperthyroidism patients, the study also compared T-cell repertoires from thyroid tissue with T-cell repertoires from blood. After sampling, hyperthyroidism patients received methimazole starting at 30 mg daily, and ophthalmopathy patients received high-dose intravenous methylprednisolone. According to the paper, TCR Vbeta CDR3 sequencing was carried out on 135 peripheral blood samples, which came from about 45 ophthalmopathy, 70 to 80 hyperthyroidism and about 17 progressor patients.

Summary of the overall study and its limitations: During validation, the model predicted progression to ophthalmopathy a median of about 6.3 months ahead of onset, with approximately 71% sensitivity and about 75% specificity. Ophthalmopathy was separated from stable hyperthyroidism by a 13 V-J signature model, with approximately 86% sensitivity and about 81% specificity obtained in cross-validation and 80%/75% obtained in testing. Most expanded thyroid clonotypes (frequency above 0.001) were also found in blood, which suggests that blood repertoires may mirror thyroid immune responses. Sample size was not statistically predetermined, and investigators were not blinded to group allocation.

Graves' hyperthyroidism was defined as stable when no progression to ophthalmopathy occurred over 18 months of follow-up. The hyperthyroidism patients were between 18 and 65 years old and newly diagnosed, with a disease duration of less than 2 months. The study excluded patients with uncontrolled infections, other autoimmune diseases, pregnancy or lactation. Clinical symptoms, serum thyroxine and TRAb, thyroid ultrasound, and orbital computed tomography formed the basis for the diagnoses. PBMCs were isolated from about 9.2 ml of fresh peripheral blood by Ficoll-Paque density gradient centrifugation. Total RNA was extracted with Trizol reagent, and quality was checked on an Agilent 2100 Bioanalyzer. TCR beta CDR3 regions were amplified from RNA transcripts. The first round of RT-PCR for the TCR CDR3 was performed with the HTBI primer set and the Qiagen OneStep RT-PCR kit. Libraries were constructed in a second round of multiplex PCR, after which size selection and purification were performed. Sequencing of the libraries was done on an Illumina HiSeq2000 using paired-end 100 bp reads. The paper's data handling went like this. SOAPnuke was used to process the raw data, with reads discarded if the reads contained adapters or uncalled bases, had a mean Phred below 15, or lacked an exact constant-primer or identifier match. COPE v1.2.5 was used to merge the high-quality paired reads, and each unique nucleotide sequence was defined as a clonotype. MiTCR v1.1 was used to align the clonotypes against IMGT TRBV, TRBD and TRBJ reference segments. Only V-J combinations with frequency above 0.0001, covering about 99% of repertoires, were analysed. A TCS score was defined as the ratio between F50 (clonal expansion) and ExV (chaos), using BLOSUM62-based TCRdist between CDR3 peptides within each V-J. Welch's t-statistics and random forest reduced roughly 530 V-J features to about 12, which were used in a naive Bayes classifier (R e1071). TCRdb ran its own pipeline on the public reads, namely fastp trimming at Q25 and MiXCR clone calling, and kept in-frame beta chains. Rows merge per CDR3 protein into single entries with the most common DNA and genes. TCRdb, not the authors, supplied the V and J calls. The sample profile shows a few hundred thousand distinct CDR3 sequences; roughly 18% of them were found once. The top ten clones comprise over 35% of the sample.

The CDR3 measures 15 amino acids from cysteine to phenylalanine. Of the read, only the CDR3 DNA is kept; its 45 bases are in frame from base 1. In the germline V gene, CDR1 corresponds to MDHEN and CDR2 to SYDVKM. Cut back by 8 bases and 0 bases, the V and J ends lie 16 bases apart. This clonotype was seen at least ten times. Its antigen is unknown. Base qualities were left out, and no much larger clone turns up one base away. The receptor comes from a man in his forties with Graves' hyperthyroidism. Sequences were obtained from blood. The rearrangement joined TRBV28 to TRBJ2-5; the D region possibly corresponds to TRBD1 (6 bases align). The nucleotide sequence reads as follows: TGTGCCAGCCTCTTCCAGACAGGCAACCAAGAGACCCAGTACTTC. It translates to CASLFQTGNQETQYF.